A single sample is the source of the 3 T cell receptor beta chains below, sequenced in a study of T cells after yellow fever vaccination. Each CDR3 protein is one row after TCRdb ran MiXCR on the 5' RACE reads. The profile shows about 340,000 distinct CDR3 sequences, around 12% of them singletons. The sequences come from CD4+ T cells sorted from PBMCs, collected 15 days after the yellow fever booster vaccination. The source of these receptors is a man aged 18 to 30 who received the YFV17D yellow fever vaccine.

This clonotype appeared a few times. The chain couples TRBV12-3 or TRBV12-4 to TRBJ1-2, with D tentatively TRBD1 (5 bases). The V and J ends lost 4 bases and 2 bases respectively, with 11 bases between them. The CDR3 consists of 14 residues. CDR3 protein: CASSSGTLNYGYTF. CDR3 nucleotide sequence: TGTGCCAGCAGTTCCGGGACGTTAAACTATGGCTACACCTTC.

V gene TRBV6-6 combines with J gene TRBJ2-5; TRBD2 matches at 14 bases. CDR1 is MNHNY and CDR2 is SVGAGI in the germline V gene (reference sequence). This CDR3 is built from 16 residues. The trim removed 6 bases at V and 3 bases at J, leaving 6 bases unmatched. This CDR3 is CASSGQGLAGEETQYF. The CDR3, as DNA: TGTGCCAGCAGCGGTCAGGGACTAGCGGGGGAAGAGACCCAGTACTTC.

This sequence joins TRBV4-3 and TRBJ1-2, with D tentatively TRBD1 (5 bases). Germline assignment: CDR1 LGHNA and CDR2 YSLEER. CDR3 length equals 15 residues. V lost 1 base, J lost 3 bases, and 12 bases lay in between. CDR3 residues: CASSQAGDGYYGYTF. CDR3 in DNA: TGCGCCAGCAGCCAAGCCGGGGACGGGTACTATGGCTACACCTTC.